The clone carrying this TCR beta chain was picked up a small number of times. Its antigen remains unidentified. The data were taken from a study of regulatory T cells in long-lasting Graves disease. Arm-PCR with iRepertoire HTBI primers amplified the CDR3 regions for these TCR beta libraries. TCRdb re-analysed the multiplex PCR reads in MiXCR, keeping a single row per CDR3 protein. The table records roughly 450,000 distinct CDR3 sequences, 20% of them present only once. Time point in this sample: persistent/refractory GD, antithyroid drugs over 5 years with positive TRAb. PBMC-extracted RNA yielded the TCR library. As a group, patients came from one endocrinology department in Xi'an, China. Germline V CDR1 and CDR2: SGHAT, FQNNGV. V lost 5 bases, J lost 5 bases, and 21 bases lay in between. This CDR3 is built from 16 residues. General observations from the study: With persistent disease, TRBV28, TRBJ1-2 and TRBJ2-5 were the favored segments. Patients with persistent disease shared 2,741 public clonotypes, outpacing the 966 shared by new patients. It is possible that accuracy was reduced by the small size of the sample.

The sample consisted of peripheral blood mononuclear cells (PBMCs), taken when the disease was refractory, from a patient treated with antithyroid drugs. The clonotype comes from a female donor with Graves disease. This rearrangement joins TRBV11-2 to TRBJ2-5; D might be TRBD2 (5 bases). CDR3 nucleotides: TGTGCCAGCAGCCCTAGCATGACCCCTGACCGGGAGACCCAGTACTTC. Protein sequence: CASSPSMTPDRETQYF.